The source of this TCR beta chain is a study of shared clonotypes between healthy human individuals. Germline V gene lookup returns CDR1 GTSNPN and CDR2 SVGIG (reference sequence). With V trimmed by 4 bases and J by 4 bases, 8 bases remained unmatched. This CDR3 is 14 amino acids long. Selected positively for CCR7 and CD45RO-negative, naive CD8 cells excluded terminally differentiated effector memory CD45RA+ cells. Here immunoSEQ multiplex PCR was the method, and the copy in TCRdb shows in-frame clones only, minus some. Among about 2 million clones listed, about 95% were seen once. The sample consisted of naive CD8+ T cells sorted from blood. This chain uses TRBV30 with TRBJ2-3, with TRBD2 matching over 7 bases. The source is a man aged 18-30 years in good health. CDR3 residues: CAWNSGQGADTQYF. The CDR3 DNA reads as TGTGCCTGGAATAGCGGGCAAGGGGCAGATACGCAGTATTTT.